This paragraph covers one TCR beta chain sequence. This sample was included in a study of shared T cell receptors in the human thymus. This CDR3 has 16 residues. The V segment lost 3 bases and the J segment 4 bases; nucleotides outside the gene matches: 10. Germline V gene lookup returns CDR1 LGHNA and CDR2 YSLEER. Clones were read by immunoSEQ multiplex PCR, and TCRdb kept only the in-frame ones, dropping some. The data contain about 660,000 clones, over 75% of them singletons. This sample also belongs to another study, concerning human thymus T cells. That report adds: Donation was from healthy Finnish infants who were having corrective surgery that addressed congenital heart defects. Thymic samples were excised during corrective heart operations. An apparent bias in V and J gene usage was seen in thymic and blood repertoires.

This chain links TRBV4-3 with TRBJ1-2; the match to TRBD1 covers 8 bases. The clonotype comes from a boy less than two years old with a congenital heart defect. The sequenced sample consisted of thymocytes. CDR3 residues: CASSHGARGLSYGYTF. The CDR3 coding sequence is TGCGCCAGCAGCCATGGGGCCAGGGGGCTAAGCTATGGCTACACCTTC.